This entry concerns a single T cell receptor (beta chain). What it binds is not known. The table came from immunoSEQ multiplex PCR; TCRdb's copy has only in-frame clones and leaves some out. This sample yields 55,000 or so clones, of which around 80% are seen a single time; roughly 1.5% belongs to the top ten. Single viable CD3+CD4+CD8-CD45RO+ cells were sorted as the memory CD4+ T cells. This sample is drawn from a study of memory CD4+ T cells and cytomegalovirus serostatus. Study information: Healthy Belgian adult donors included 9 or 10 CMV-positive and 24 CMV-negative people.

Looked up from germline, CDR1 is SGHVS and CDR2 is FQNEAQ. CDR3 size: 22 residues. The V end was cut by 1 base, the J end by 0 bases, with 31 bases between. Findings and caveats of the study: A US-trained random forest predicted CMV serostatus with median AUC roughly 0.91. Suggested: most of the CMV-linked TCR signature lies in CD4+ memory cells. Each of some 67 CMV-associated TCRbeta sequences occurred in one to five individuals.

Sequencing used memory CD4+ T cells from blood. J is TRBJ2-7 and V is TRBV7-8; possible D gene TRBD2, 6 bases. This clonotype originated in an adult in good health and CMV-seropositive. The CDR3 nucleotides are TGTGCCAGCAGCTTAGGCTATAAGAGACGGGACTCGACTCATAGGAGCTCCTACGAGCAGTACTTC. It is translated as CASSLGYKRRDSTHRSSYEQYF.